This record looks at one TCR beta chain sequence and its context. This specimen comes from a study of technical replicates of blood from a handful of donors. The protocol was immunoSEQ multiplex PCR, while the TCRdb copy is restricted to in-frame clones and leaves out a portion. This table has approximately 79,000 clones, 97% appearing once. Looked up from germline, CDR1 is SGHTA and CDR2 is FQGTGA. The CDR3 length is 16 residues. Trimming removed 0 bases from V and 2 bases from J; junction bases left unmatched: 3. The gene calls are TRBV7-3 and TRBJ2-5; 10 positions match TRBD1. This clonotype originated in a human donor in good health. The material sequenced was T cells isolated from PBMCs. The CDR3 sequence: CASSLTWDRGQETQYF. CDR3 nucleotides: TGTGCCAGCAGCTTAACTTGGGACAGGGGTCAAGAGACCCAGTACTTC.